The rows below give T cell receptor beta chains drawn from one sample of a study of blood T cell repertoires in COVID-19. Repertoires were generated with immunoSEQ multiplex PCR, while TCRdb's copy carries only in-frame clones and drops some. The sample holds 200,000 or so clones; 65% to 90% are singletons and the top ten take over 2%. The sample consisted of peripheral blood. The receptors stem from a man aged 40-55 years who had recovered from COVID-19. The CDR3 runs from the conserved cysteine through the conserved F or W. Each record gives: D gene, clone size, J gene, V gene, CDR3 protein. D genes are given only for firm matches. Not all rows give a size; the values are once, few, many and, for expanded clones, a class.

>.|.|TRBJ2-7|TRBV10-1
CASSEGPAGYEQYF
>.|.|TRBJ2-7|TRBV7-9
CASSFSEGTYEQYF
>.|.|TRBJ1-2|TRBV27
CASSLYGGDYGYTF
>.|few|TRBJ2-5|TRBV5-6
CASNLLLGILADQETQYF
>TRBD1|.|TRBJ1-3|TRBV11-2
CASSSLQGTGNTIYF
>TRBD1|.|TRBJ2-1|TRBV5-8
CASSAGQGDYNEQFF
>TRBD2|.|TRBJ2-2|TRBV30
CAWSRGVNRDTGELFF
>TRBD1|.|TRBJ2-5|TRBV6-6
CASSSVTGSETQYF
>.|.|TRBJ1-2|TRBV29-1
CSVAQAQDSSGYTF
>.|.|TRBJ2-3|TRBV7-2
CASSLNRVTDTQYF
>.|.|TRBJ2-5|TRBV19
CASSGGGQLPGETQYF
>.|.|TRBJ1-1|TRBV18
CASSLAGMNTEAFF
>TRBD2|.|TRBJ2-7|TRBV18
CASSPLAGENEQYF
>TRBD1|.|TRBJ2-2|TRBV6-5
CASSYSQGAKVGELFF
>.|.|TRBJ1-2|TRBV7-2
CASSSRSAGGYTF
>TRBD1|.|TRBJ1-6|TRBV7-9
CASIELDRGYSPLHF
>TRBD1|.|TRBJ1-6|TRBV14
CASSPGQGYSPLHF
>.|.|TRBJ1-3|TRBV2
CASSEGQGWNTIYF
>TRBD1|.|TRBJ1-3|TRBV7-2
CASSSPPWTGRNTIYF
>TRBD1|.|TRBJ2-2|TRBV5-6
CASSLAWGQGATGELFF
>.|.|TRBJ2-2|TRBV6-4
CASRPQGTAGELFF
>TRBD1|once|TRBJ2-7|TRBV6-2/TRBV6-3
CASSWGYRDRPNEQYF
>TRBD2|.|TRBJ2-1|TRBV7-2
CASSLGASGAEQFF
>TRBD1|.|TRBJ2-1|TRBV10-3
CAIGTATGEQFF
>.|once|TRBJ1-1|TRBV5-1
CASSLDRMNTEAFF
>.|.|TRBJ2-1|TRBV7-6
CASSQTGEQFF
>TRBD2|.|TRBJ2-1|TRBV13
CASSFNGLAYYNEQFF
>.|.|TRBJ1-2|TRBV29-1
CRTASLGENYGYTF
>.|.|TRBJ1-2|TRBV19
CASSIQGPLGYGYTF
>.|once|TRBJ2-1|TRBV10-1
CASSDARHEQFF
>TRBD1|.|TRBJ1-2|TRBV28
CASNPGTVIGYTF
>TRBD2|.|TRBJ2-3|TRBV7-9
CASSLGGGVPGDTQYF
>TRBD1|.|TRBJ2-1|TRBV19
CASSIVAGTGNNEQFF
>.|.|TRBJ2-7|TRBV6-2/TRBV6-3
CASSYSGQTLTYEQYF
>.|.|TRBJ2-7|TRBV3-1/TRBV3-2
CASTPGYEQYF
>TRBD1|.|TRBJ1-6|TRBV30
CAWSPGQGGPPLHF